This is a list of T cell receptor beta chains from one sample in a study of cytomegalovirus exposure and HLA in healthy donors. The data were produced by immunoSEQ multiplex PCR, yet TCRdb's version contains in-frame clones alone and is incomplete. The profile shows just over 150,000 clones, more than 75% of them singletons. The source material was PBMCs. Receptor source: a young woman in good health and CMV-seronegative. CDR3s include the opening cysteine and the closing phenylalanine or tryptophan. The D gene is left open where the match is weak. A row's size may be missing; if present it is once, few, many or a size class.

J: TRBJ2-5; size: NA; D: NA; V: TRBV6-6; DNA: TGTGCCAGCAGTTACGACCCCCCGGAGGGGGAGACCCAGTACTTC; CDR3: CASSYDPPEGETQYF
J: TRBJ2-7; size: few; D: NA; V: TRBV7-2; DNA: TGTGCCAGCAGCCTGGAGGTCTACGAGCAGTACTTC; CDR3: CASSLEVYEQYF
J: TRBJ2-7; size: NA; D: NA; V: TRBV2; DNA: TGTGCCAGTAACAAGGAACAGGGCTCCTACGAGCAGTACTTC; CDR3: CASNKEQGSYEQYF
J: TRBJ2-5; size: NA; D: TRBD2; V: TRBV5-1; DNA: TGCGCCAGCAGCACTGAGCGGGGGGCCAGGGAGACCCAGTACTTC; CDR3: CASSTERGARETQYF
J: TRBJ1-5; size: NA; D: NA; V: TRBV28; DNA: TGTGCCAGCACTCCCCCCGCCAGATACGATCAGCCCCAGCATTTT; CDR3: CASTPPARYDQPQHF
J: TRBJ1-2; size: once; D: TRBD1; V: TRBV5-1; DNA: TGCGCCAGCAGCTTGGGAGGGGCAGGGGGCTATGGCTACACCTTC; CDR3: CASSLGGAGGYGYTF
J: TRBJ2-3; size: NA; D: NA; V: TRBV4-3; DNA: TGCGCCAGCAGCCAAGAAATAGCGGAGAGCACAGATACGCAGTATTTT; CDR3: CASSQEIAESTDTQYF
J: TRBJ1-6; size: NA; D: NA; V: TRBV30; DNA: TGTGCCTGGAGTGATGGGGGCCGAGATTCACCCCTCCACTTT; CDR3: CAWSDGGRDSPLHF
J: TRBJ1-1; size: few; D: TRBD1; V: TRBV19; DNA: TGTGCCAGTAGCCGACAGGGATTGGGCGCTGAAGCTTTCTTT; CDR3: CASSRQGLGAEAFF
J: TRBJ2-3; size: NA; D: NA; V: TRBV10-3; DNA: TGTGCCATCAGTGAGTCACCGGGAGTTTCAACAGATACGCAGTATTTT; CDR3: CAISESPGVSTDTQYF
J: TRBJ1-5; size: NA; D: NA; V: TRBV23-1; DNA: TGCGCCAGCAGTCATGGAGCTCAGCCCCAGCATTTT; CDR3: CASSHGAQPQHF
J: TRBJ1-2; size: NA; D: TRBD1; V: TRBV28; DNA: TGTGCCAGCACCCTACTGACAGGGAACTATGGCTACACCTTC; CDR3: CASTLLTGNYGYTF
J: TRBJ2-7; size: once; D: TRBD2; V: TRBV27; DNA: TGTGCCAGCAGTTCCCGAAGGCCTAGCGGGACGCTTATTTTC; CDR3: CASSSRRPSGTLIF
J: TRBJ1-3; size: NA; D: NA; V: TRBV11-2; DNA: TGTGCCAGCAGCCCCGCTGGAGGCGCTGGAAACACCATATATTTT; CDR3: CASSPAGGAGNTIYF
J: TRBJ1-3; size: NA; D: NA; V: TRBV6-5; DNA: TGTGCCAGCAGTTACGCGGACAGTTCTGGAAACACCATATATTTT; CDR3: CASSYADSSGNTIYF
J: TRBJ1-5; size: once; D: TRBD1; V: TRBV27; DNA: TGTGCCAGCAGGGGACAGGGCCCCATATCTTCCAATCAGCCCCAGCATTTT; CDR3: CASRGQGPISSNQPQHF
J: TRBJ1-4; size: NA; D: NA; V: TRBV5-1; DNA: TGCGCCAGCAGCTTGGCGTCAGGGAATGAAAAACTGTTTTTT; CDR3: CASSLASGNEKLFF
J: TRBJ2-5; size: NA; D: NA; V: TRBV2; DNA: TGTGCCAGCAGTGAAGCGAGACGGGAGGAGACCCAGTACTTC; CDR3: CASSEARREETQYF
J: TRBJ2-1; size: NA; D: TRBD2; V: TRBV10-3; DNA: TGTGCCATCATGACTAGCGGGGGGGAGGGCAATGAGCAGTTCTTC; CDR3: CAIMTSGGEGNEQFF
J: TRBJ1-4; size: NA; D: NA; V: TRBV28; DNA: TGTGCCAGCAGGCCACATGGCGGGGGTGAAAAACTGTTTTTT; CDR3: CASRPHGGGEKLFF
J: TRBJ2-1; size: NA; D: NA; V: TRBV28; DNA: TGTGCCAGCAGTTCTACCGGGGGTGAGTCCTACAATGAGCAGTTCTTC; CDR3: CASSSTGGESYNEQFF
J: TRBJ2-1; size: NA; D: NA; V: TRBV7-6; DNA: TGTGCCAGCAGCCCGATAGGGACTGTTTATTACAATGAGCAGTTCTTC; CDR3: CASSPIGTVYYNEQFF
J: TRBJ2-2; size: NA; D: TRBD2; V: TRBV7-2; DNA: TGTGCCAGCAGCCCAGTACGCGGGGGGGCGGAGGAGCTGTTTTTT; CDR3: CASSPVRGGAEELFF
J: TRBJ2-3; size: NA; D: NA; V: TRBV10-3; DNA: TGTGCCATCAGCGGCGGAAGCACAGATACGCAGTATTTT; CDR3: CAISGGSTDTQYF
J: TRBJ2-2; size: NA; D: NA; V: TRBV11-3; DNA: TGTGCCAGCAGCTTAGGGTCAGGGCCGTACACCGGGGAGCTGTTTTTT; CDR3: CASSLGSGPYTGELFF
J: TRBJ2-2; size: NA; D: NA; V: TRBV4-3; DNA: TGCGCCAGCAGCCAAGATCGGGTGGGGGGGCTCGGCGCCGGGGAGCTGTTTTTT; CDR3: CASSQDRVGGLGAGELFF
J: TRBJ2-7; size: NA; D: TRBD1; V: TRBV11-2; DNA: TGTGCCAGCAGCGCCAGGCGGGACAGGGGCTCTCCCTACGAGCAGTACTTC; CDR3: CASSARRDRGSPYEQYF
J: TRBJ1-2; size: once; D: NA; V: TRBV19; DNA: TGTGCCAGTAGTATAGATCGCGTTGATGGCTACACCTTC; CDR3: CASSIDRVDGYTF
J: TRBJ2-3; size: NA; D: NA; V: TRBV5-6; DNA: TGTGCCAGCAGCGTAATCAGGGGGAGGACAGATACGCAGTATTTT; CDR3: CASSVIRGRTDTQYF
J: TRBJ2-7; size: NA; D: TRBD1; V: TRBV4-1; DNA: TGCGCCAGCAGCCAACCCGGACAGGGGGCAGGCTACGAGCAGTACTTC; CDR3: CASSQPGQGAGYEQYF
J: TRBJ2-3; size: NA; D: NA; V: TRBV4-3; DNA: TGCGCCAGCAGCCTCGGACACGGGGATACGCAGTATTTT; CDR3: CASSLGHGDTQYF
J: TRBJ2-3; size: NA; D: TRBD2; V: TRBV6-5; DNA: TGTGCCAGCAGTCGGGGACTAGCTGGCCCAGATACGCAGTATTTT; CDR3: CASSRGLAGPDTQYF
J: TRBJ2-7; size: NA; D: NA; V: TRBV16; DNA: TGTGCCAGCAGCCAAACAAGGACCCTGGGGGGAGAGCAGTACTTC; CDR3: CASSQTRTLGGEQYF
J: TRBJ1-5; size: once; D: NA; V: TRBV20-1; DNA: TGCAGTGCTAGGGGGACACGGCCCCAGCATTTT; CDR3: CSARGTRPQHF
J: TRBJ1-2; size: NA; D: NA; V: TRBV10-3; DNA: TGTGCCATCAGTTCTGGGCAGCTATATGGCTACACCTTC; CDR3: CAISSGQLYGYTF
J: TRBJ2-5; size: NA; D: NA; V: TRBV5-8; DNA: TGTGCCAGCGATGGGCCCCAAGAGACCCAGTACTTC; CDR3: CASDGPQETQYF
J: TRBJ1-2; size: NA; D: NA; V: TRBV19; DNA: TGTGCCAGTAGTACCCAACAGGGTCACTATGGCTACACCTTC; CDR3: CASSTQQGHYGYTF
J: TRBJ2-2; size: NA; D: TRBD2; V: TRBV19; DNA: TGTGCCAGTGACGGACTAGCGGCGGGCACCGGGGAGCTGTTTTTT; CDR3: CASDGLAAGTGELFF